This T cell receptor beta chain was captured by sequencing in a study of neurological immune-mediated disorders. Study results and limitations: Phylogenetically, 18 of 34 multiple sclerosis patients' repertoires fell into one related-CDR3 cluster, a possible signature. Expanded clones shared no identical CDR3 amino acid sequences across subjects, which suggested private TCR-beta repertoires in all groups. The most TCR clonal expansion was seen in HTLV-1-associated myelopathy, and the least was seen in multiple sclerosis, which fell below healthy controls.

TCRdb processed the 5' RACE reads anew with MiXCR; each CDR3 protein has one entry. The repertoire has 50,000 to 70,000 distinct CDR3 sequences, around 3.7% of them found once; the top ten carry 3% to 4%. The V and J ends lost 3 bases and 4 bases respectively, with 13 bases between them. Germline values: CDR1 DFQATT, CDR2 SNEGSKA (reference sequence). The CDR3 sequence is 14 residues long. To note about this clonotype: As yet, its antigen is unknown.

Sequences were obtained from PBMCs. This clonotype was obtained from a man in his forties with multiple sclerosis. The rearrangement joins TRBV20-1 to TRBJ2-1, with a tentative D call TRBD2 (6 bases). CDR3 in DNA: TGCAGTGCTAGCTGGCGACTAGGGTACAATGAGCAGTTCTTC. This encodes CSASWRLGYNEQFF.